What follows are 10 T cell receptor beta chains derived from one specimen sequenced in a study of identical twins. A single record per CDR3 protein comes from TCRdb applying MiXCR to the 5' RACE reads. The sample carries over 500,000 distinct CDR3 sequences, 22% recorded once. The same sample was also used in a study of T cells expressing NK-cell markers.

Material for sequencing was CD4+ T cells sorted from blood. The receptors were sampled from a woman aged 18-29 years in good health.

The gene calls are TRBV12-3 or TRBV12-4 and TRBJ1-1; no clear D gene. The V end lost 3 bases, the J end lost 6 bases, and 8 bases lay between the germline ends. This CDR3 contains 12 residues. CDR3 protein: CASSLSFAEAFF. As DNA, the CDR3 is TGTGCCAGCAGTTTGTCGTTCGCTGAAGCTTTCTTT.

In its sample, this clonotype was seen many times. The CDR3 protein is CASSGAGRAEAFF. The CDR3 region has the DNA TGTGCCAGCAGTGGAGCAGGGAGGGCTGAAGCTTTCTTT. The V call is TRBV6-1, the J call TRBJ1-1; a possible D gene is TRBD1 (5 bases). CDR1 MNHNS and CDR2 SASEGT come from the germline V gene. The CDR3 extends over 13 amino acids. The ends were cut back, 4 bases at V and 6 bases at J, with 12 bases in the middle.

This sequence joins TRBV29-1 and TRBJ1-1; D may be TRBD1 (6 bases). The V and J ends lost 6 bases and 3 bases respectively, with 11 bases between them. Germline V gene sequence: CDR1 SQVTM, CDR2 ANQGSEA. This CDR3 region has 12 residues. The CDR3 DNA is TGCAGCGTAAGCACAGGGTACACTGAAGCTTTCTTT. Its protein product is CSVSTGYTEAFF.

This clonotype has a count of ten or more. The V call is TRBV7-9, the J call TRBJ1-2, with a possible D match to TRBD1 (5 bases). The CDR3 runs 13 residues. V shed 5 bases and J shed 2 bases, with 9 bases lying between them. Germline CDR1 reads SEHNR; CDR2 reads FQNEAQ (reference sequence). The CDR3 DNA is TGTGCCAGCAGCCCGGGACGGAACTATGGCTACACCTTC. This translates into CASSPGRNYGYTF. Based on the CDR3 plus reference TRBV7-9 and TRBJ1-2, the full variable domain is DTGVSQNPRHKITKRGQNVTFRCDPISEHNRLYWYRQTLGQGPEFLTYFQNEAQLEKSRLLSDRFSAERPKGSFSTLEIQRTEQGDSAMYLCASSPGRNYGYTFGSGTRLTVV.

This clonotype was counted between two and nine times. The chain combines TRBV20-1 with TRBJ1-1; no reliable D call. Germline CDR1 is DFQATT and CDR2 is SNEGSKA (reference sequence). The CDR3 extends over 12 amino acids. Trimming pared 5 bases from V and 8 bases from J, leaving 15 bases between. The CDR3 DNA sequence: TGCAGTGCTCCCTTTCCCGGGTCGGAAGCTTTCTTT. Protein product: CSAPFPGSEAFF.

The chain recombines TRBV5-6 with TRBJ2-1, with 11 bases identical to TRBD1. Looked up from germline, CDR1 is SGHDT and CDR2 is YYEEEE. The CDR3 length is 14 residues. V dropped 6 bases and J dropped 10; count of bases not matched to a gene: 9. The CDR3 loop reads CASTGTGGLWEQFF. As DNA, the CDR3 is TGTGCCAGCACCGGGACAGGGGGACTTTGGGAGCAGTTCTTC.

This clonotype has more than one count but fewer than ten. This rearrangement joins TRBV15 to TRBJ2-5; D unresolved. The CDR3 sequence is 15 residues long. CDR1 is LNHNV, CDR2 YYDKDF, per germline (reference sequence). V dropped 0 bases and J dropped 5 bases, with 13 bases sitting between them. The CDR3 DNA reads as TGTGCCACCAGCAGAGATAGACAATTAGGGGAGACCCAGTACTTC. Translation: CATSRDRQLGETQYF.

This clonotype was seen a few times. The gene calls are TRBV9 and TRBJ2-3; TRBD2 matches at 7 bases. V was pared by 3 bases and J by 1 base, with 8 bases of the junction left unmatched. Germline V gene data show CDR1 as SGDLS and CDR2 as YYNGEE. CDR3 length: 16 residues. CDR3 sequence reads: CASSARGSLGTDTQYF. The CDR3, as DNA: TGTGCCAGCAGCGCGCGGGGGTCCCTCGGCACAGATACGCAGTATTTT. The entire variable domain, with the rest obtained from reference TRBV9 and TRBJ2-3, is as follows: DSGVTQTPKHLITATGQRVTLRCSPRSGDLSVYWYQQSLDQGLQFLIQYYNGEERAKGNILERFSAQQFPDLHSELNLSSLELGDSALYFCASSARGSLGTDTQYFGPGTRLTVL.

The table lists this clonotype with many counts. The chain combines TRBV5-1 with TRBJ2-7; TRBD2 agrees at 14 bases. The CDR3 runs to 16 residues. CDR1 is SGHRS, CDR2 YFSETQ, per germline. The ends lost 4 bases at V and 6 bases at J; junction bases unmatched: 9. CDR3 loop: CASSERTSGRNGEQYF. As DNA, the CDR3 is TGCGCCAGCAGCGAAAGGACTAGCGGGAGGAACGGCGAGCAGTACTTC.

Notes on this clonotype: A read error may account for a junction end that differs from germline. The chain couples TRBV10-3 to TRBJ2-1; 7 bases match TRBD2. The CDR3 consists of 15 residues. The germline CDR1 and CDR2 sequences are ENHRY and SYGVKD. The CDR3 reads CTISGRERVYNEQFF. CDR3 DNA sequence: TGTACCATCAGTGGGCGGGAGAGGGTTTACAATGAGCAGTTCTTC.